This T cell receptor (beta chain) appears in the sequencing data of a study of spatial heterogeneity in lung cancer. Study summary: In raw reads, more than 9.5 appearances on average were recorded for each unique TCR and UMI combination.

Unique molecular identifiers tagged every individual TCR cDNA molecule. TCRdb re-derived calls from the 5' RACE reads in MiXCR, one entry per CDR3 protein. This table holds tens of thousands of distinct CDR3 sequences, 6% to 7.5% found once. The time point here: sample taken at primary tumor resection. Unsorted whole RNA samples from tumor, nontumor lung or frozen PBMC were sequenced. Patients with untreated early-stage non-small cell lung cancer, numbering around 72, were the donors. The length of the CDR3 is 15 residues. Germline V gene sequence: CDR1 LNHDA, CDR2 SQIVND (reference sequence). Trimming removed 5 bases from V and 2 bases from J; junction bases left unmatched: 7.

V is TRBV19 and J is TRBJ2-3; 7 nucleotides line up with TRBD2. The sequence was collected from a female donor with early-stage non-small cell lung cancer. Sample: PBMCs, taken at surgery. CDR3 DNA sequence: TGTGCCAGTAGTCTTCGGGGAGGGTACACAGATACGCAGTATTTT. Its translation is CASSLRGGYTDTQYF.